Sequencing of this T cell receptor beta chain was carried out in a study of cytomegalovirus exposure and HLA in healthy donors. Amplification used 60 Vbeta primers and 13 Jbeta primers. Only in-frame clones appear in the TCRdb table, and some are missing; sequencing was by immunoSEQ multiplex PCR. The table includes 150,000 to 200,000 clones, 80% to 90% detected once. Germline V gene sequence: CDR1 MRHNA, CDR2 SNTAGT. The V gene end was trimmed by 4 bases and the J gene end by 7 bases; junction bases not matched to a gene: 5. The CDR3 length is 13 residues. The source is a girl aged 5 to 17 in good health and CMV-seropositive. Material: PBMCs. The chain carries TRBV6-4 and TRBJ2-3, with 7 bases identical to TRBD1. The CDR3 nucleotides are TGTGCCAGCAGTGCGGGACAGAGACATACGCAGTATTTT. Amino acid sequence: CASSAGQRHTQYF.